This TCR beta chain was retrieved from a study of T cells expressing NK-cell markers. Study in general: Of eight sequenced donors, seven were HCMV-seropositive and one HCMV-seronegative. Findings and limits, study-wide: Dominant NKG2C+ clonotype frequencies of about 1.0-8% of CD8+ T cells were measured in 5 or 6 donors.

The CDR3 extends over 13 amino acids. Looked up from germline, CDR1 is MDHEN and CDR2 is SYDVKM. 5'RACE template switching with UMIs generated TCR beta cDNA. After re-calling the 5' RACE reads, TCRdb lists one entry per CDR3 protein, DNA absent. This repertoire comprises a few hundred thousand distinct CDR3 sequences; its ten largest clones make up over 1.3%. Concerning this clonotype itself: The antigen is unknown.

The TCR originated in a woman between 45 and 60 years old in good health. Sequencing was performed on blood T cells: a sorted CD56 or NKG2C T cell subset, CD4+ or CD8+ T cells, or bulk PBMC T cells (not recorded which). The chain couples TRBV28 to TRBJ1-2; TCRdb indicates TRBD1, and absent DNA this call remains unverified. CDR3 protein: CASRPTGVDGYTF.